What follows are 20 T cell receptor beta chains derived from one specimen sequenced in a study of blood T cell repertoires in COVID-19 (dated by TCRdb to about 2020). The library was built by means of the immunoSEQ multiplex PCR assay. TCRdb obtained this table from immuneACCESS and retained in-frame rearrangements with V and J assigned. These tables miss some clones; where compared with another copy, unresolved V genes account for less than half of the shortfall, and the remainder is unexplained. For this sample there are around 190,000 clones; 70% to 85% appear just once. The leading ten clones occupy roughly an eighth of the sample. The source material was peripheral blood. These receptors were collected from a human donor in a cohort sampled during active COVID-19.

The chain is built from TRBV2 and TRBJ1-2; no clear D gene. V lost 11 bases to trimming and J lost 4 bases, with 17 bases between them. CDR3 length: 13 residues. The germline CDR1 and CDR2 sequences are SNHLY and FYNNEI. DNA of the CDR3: TGTGCCGCCCGAGGGTGGGAGGGCTATGGCTACACCTTC. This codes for CAARGWEGYGYTF.

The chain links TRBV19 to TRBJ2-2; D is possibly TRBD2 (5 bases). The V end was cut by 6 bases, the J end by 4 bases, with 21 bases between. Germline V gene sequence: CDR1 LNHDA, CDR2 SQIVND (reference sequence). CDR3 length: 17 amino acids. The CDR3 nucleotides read TGTGCCAGTAGGTTTTTTCGAGGGAGTGTTGGCACCGGGGAGCTGTTTTTT. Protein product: CASRFFRGSVGTGELFF.

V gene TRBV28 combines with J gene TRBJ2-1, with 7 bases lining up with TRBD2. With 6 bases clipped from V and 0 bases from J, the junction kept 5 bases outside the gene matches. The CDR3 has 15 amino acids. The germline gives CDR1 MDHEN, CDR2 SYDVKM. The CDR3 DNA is TGTGCCAGCAGGTCGCTAGCGGTCTCCTACAATGAGCAGTTCTTC. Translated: CASRSLAVSYNEQFF.

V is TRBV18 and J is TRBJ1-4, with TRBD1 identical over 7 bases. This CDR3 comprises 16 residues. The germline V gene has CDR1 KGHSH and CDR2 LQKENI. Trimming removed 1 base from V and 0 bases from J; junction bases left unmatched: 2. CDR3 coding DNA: TGTGCCAGCTCACCACGAGGGACAGCAACTAATGAAAAACTGTTTTTT. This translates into CASSPRGTATNEKLFF.

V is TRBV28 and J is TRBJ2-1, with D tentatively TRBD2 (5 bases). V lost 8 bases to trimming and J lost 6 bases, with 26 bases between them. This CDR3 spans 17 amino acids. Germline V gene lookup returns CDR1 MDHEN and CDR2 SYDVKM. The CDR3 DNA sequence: TGTGCCAGCCTAGGTTTTCCGGGCCCCCGAGGGAGCAATGAGCAGTTCTTC. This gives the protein CASLGFPGPRGSNEQFF.

CDR3 amino acids: CASSFAQGNTIYF. DNA of the CDR3: TGTGCCAGCAGTTTTGCCCAGGGGAACACCATATATTTT. The V gene is TRBV28, the J gene TRBJ1-3, with D possibly matching TRBD1 (6 bases). Germline V CDR1 and CDR2: MDHEN, SYDVKM. This CDR3 has 13 residues. V was clipped by 3 bases and J by 7 bases, with 10 bases between them.

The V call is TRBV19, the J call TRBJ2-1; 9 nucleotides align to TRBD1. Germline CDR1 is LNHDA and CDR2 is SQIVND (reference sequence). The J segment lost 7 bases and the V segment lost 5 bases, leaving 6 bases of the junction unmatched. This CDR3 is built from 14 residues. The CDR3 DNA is TGTGCCAGTAGTGACGGACAGGGGAGAAATGAGCAGTTCTTC. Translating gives CASSDGQGRNEQFF.

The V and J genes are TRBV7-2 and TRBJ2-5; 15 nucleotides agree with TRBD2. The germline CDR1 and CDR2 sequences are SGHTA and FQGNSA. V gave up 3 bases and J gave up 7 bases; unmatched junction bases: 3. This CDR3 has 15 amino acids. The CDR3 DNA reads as TGTGCCAGCAGCTTGGGACTAGCGGGAGGTGGGACCCAGTACTTC. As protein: CASSLGLAGGGTQYF. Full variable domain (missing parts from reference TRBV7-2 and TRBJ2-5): GAGVSQSPSNKVTEKGKDVELRCDPISGHTALYWYRQSLGQGLEFLIYFQGNSAPDKSGLPSDRFSAERTGGSVSTLTIQRTQQEDSAVYLCASSLGLAGGGTQYFGPGTRLLVL.

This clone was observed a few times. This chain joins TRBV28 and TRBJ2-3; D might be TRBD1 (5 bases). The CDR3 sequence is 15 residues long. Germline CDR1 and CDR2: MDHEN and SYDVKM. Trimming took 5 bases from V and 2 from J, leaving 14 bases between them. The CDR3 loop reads CASSAPDSLTDTQYF. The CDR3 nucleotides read TGTGCCAGCAGTGCCCCAGACAGCCTCACAGATACGCAGTATTTT.

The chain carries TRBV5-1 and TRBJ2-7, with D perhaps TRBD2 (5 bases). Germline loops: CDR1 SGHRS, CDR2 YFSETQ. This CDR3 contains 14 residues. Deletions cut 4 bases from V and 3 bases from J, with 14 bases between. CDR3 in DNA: TGCGCCAGCAGCCCTGGACTGGAAGGCTACGAGCAGTACTTC. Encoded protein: CASSPGLEGYEQYF.

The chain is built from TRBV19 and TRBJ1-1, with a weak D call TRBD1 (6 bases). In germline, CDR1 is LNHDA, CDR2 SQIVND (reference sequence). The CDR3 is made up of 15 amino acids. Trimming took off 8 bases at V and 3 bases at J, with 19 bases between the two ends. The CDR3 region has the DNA TGTGCCAGTGGCGTGTTATGGGGGCGGTACACTGAAGCTTTCTTT. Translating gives CASGVLWGRYTEAFF.

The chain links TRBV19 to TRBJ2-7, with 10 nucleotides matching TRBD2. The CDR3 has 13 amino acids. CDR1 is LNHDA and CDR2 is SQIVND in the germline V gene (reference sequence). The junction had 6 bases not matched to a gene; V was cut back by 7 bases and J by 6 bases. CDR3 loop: CASKIAGGFEQYF. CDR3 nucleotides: TGTGCCAGTAAGATAGCGGGAGGCTTCGAGCAGTACTTC.

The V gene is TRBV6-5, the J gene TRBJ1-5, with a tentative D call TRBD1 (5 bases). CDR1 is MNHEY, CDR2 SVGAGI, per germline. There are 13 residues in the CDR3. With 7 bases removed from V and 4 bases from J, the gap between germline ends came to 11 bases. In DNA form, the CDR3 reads TGTGCCAGCATGGACACAAGAAATCAGCCCCAGCATTTT. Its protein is CASMDTRNQPQHF.

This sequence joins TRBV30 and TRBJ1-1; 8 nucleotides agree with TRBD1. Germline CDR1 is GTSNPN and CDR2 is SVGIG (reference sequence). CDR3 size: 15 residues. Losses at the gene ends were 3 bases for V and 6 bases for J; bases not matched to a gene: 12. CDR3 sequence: CAWSTHPQGAAEAFF. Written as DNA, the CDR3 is TGTGCCTGGAGCACCCACCCGCAGGGGGCGGCTGAAGCTTTCTTT.

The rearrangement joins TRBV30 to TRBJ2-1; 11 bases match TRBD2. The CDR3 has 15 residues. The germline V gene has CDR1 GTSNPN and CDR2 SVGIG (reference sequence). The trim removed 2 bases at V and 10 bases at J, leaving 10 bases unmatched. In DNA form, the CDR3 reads TGTGCCTGGAGTCCCGGACTAGCGGGCCCAGGGGAGCAGTTCTTC. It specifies CAWSPGLAGPGEQFF.

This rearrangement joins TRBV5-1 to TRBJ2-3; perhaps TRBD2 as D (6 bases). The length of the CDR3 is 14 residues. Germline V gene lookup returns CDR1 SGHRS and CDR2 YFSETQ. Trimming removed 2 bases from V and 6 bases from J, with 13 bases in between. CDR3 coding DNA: TGCGCCAGCAGCTTCTCCCTAGCGAAGGATACGCAGTATTTT. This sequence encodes CASSFSLAKDTQYF. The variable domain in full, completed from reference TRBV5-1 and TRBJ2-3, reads KAGVTQTPRYLIKTRGQQVTLSCSPISGHRSVSWYQQTPGQGLQFLFEYFSETQRNKGNFPGRFSGRQFSNSRSEMNVSTLELGDSALYLCASSFSLAKDTQYFGPGTRLTVL.

The CDR3 DNA reads as TGTGCCAGCAGCTTGGCGTCGGGGACTCCACTTGGGCAGGAGCAGTACTTC. This sequence encodes CASSLASGTPLGQEQYF. The chain joins TRBV5-6 to TRBJ2-7; TRBD2 might be the D (6 bases). CDR3 length: 17 residues. Germline V gene sequence: CDR1 SGHDT, CDR2 YYEEEE. Trimming removed 0 bases at V and 7 bases at J, with 23 bases between.

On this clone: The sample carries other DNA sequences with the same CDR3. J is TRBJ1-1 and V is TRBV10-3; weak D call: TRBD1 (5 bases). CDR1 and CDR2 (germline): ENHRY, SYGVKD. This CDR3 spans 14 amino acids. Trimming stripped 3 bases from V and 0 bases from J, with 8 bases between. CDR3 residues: CAISDKGLNTEAFF. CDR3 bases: TGTGCCATCAGTGATAAGGGGCTGAACACTGAAGCTTTCTTT.

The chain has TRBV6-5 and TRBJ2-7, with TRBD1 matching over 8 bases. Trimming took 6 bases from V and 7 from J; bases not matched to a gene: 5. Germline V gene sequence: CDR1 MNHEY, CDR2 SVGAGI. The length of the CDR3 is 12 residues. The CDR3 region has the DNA TGTGCCAGCAGCGACAGGGGAGGTGAGCAGTACTTC. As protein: CASSDRGGEQYF.

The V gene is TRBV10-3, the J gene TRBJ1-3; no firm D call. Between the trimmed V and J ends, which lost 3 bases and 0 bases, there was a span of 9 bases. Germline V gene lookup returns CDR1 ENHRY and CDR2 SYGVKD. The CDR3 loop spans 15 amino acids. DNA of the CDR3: TGTGCCATCAGTGACCCGACATTCTCTGGAAACACCATATATTTT. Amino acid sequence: CAISDPTFSGNTIYF.